This TCR beta chain was identified during a study of blood T cell repertoires in COVID-19. Study details: Researchers got acute and convalescent COVID-19 samples from the United States, Italy and Spain. PBMCs, B-cell-depleted T cells, or T cells provided the cDNA or gDNA that made up the material.

The assay was immunoSEQ multiplex PCR, and TCRdb's table has in-frame clones only and misses some. There are around 350,000 clones in the sample; around 87% occur only once, and 2.5% to 3.5% lies in the top ten. Germline V CDR1 and CDR2: SGHTA, FQGNSA. There are 12 residues in the CDR3. Trimming took 5 bases from V and 6 from J, leaving 9 bases between them. The sample comprised peripheral blood. V usage is TRBV7-2 and J usage is TRBJ2-3; D is ambiguous. The clonotype comes from a human donor in a cohort sampled during active COVID-19. The CDR3, as DNA: TGTGCCAGCAGCCTTCCCCTGGATACGCAGTATTTT. As protein: CASSLPLDTQYF. The full variable domain, its missing parts supplied by reference TRBV7-2 and TRBJ2-3, is GAGVSQSPSNKVTEKGKDVELRCDPISGHTALYWYRQSLGQGLEFLIYFQGNSAPDKSGLPSDRFSAERTGGSVSTLTIQRTQQEDSAVYLCASSLPLDTQYFGPGTRLTVL.